This entry describes one T cell receptor (beta chain). The target antigen is unknown. The sample comes from a study of cytomegalovirus exposure and HLA in healthy donors. As for the study in general: There were fewer than 130 million unique TCR beta sequences, drawn from about 179 million T cells, in an earlier analysis. Points from the study as a whole: Links to common viral pathogens appeared, in a later analysis, for several of the most significant clusters.

The CDR3 runs to 17 residues. The germline V gene encodes CDR1 SGHNT and CDR2 YYREEE (reference sequence). J was trimmed by 4 bases and V by 1 base; bases with no gene match: 7. The PCR was carried out with 60 Vbeta primers and 13 Jbeta primers. Using immunoSEQ multiplex PCR, the repertoire was profiled, and TCRdb retains in-frame clones only, with some absent. Its clone listing holds tens of thousands of clones. The specimen was PBMCs. The gene calls are TRBV5-4 and TRBJ2-1; 11 bases agree with TRBD2. This receptor was obtained from a man between 18 and 29 years old in good health and CMV-seropositive. CDR3 loop: CASSLMVAGGGYNEQFF. The CDR3 bases are TGTGCCAGCAGCTTGATGGTAGCGGGAGGGGGATACAATGAGCAGTTCTTC.